This T cell receptor beta chain is drawn from a study of blood T cell repertoires in COVID-19. Germline CDR1 MNHEY, CDR2 SVGAGI. The CDR3 loop spans 12 amino acids. V lost 5 bases, J lost 4 bases, and 8 bases lay in between. Participant-given clinical history determined each cohort assignment. Profiled with immunoSEQ multiplex PCR; TCRdb holds only in-frame clones, not every one. The data show a few hundred thousand clones, about 87% seen once. J is TRBJ1-1 and V is TRBV6-5; no definite D call. The specimen was PBMCs or T cells enriched from blood (not recorded which). The TCR originated in a man aged 25 to 40 who had recovered from COVID-19. In DNA, the CDR3 is TGTGCCAGCAGTCCATCGGGCACTGAAGCTTTCTTT. This translates into CASSPSGTEAFF.